These T cell receptor beta chains were read from a single sample in a study of shared clonotypes between healthy human individuals. Data came from immunoSEQ multiplex PCR; TCRdb stores just in-frame clones and leaves some out. Of more than 900,000 clones in the sample, about four fifths were seen once. Sequencing was performed on memory CD4+ T cells from PBMCs. These receptors were obtained from a young man in good health. Some clones in this sample may be carry-over from other donors' samples. Each CDR3 is given with its conserved first and last residue. A D gene is named only where the DNA matches it firmly. Clone sizes are given selectively: once, few, many, or a class where the clone is expanded.

j_gene	abundance	d_gene	v_gene	CDR3nt	CDR3aa
TRBJ1-2	.	TRBD1	TRBV11-2	TGTGCCAGCAGCTTAGGGTCTACAGGGGCTGGAGCTAACTATGGCTACACCTTC	CASSLGSTGAGANYGYTF
TRBJ2-5	.	TRBD1	TRBV5-1	TGCGCCAGCAGCTTCGGGGCCCGGGGGACAGGGGGAGAGACCCAGTACTTC	CASSFGARGTGGETQYF
TRBJ1-5	.	.	TRBV6-5	TGTGCCAGCAGTTACTCATCTGGGAGGCAGCCCCAGCATTTT	CASSYSSGRQPQHF
TRBJ2-3	.	TRBD2	TRBV7-2	TGTGCCAGCAGCCCTGGCGGGAGGAGGGATACGCAGTATTTT	CASSPGGRRDTQYF
TRBJ2-2	.	TRBD2	TRBV10-2	TGCGCCAGCAGTGAGTCCCCGGGACTAGCGACCACATGGGGACTCGGGGAGCTGTTTTTT	CASSESPGLATTWGLGELFF
TRBJ1-2	.	.	TRBV2	TGTGCCAGCAGTGAAGCCAGTTCTAGGAACTATGGCTACACCTTC	CASSEASSRNYGYTF
TRBJ2-3	.	.	TRBV5-1	TGCGCCAGCAGCGACTGGACCTTGAATACGCAGTATTTT	CASSDWTLNTQYF
TRBJ2-1	few	.	TRBV18	TGTGCCAGCTCACCATCGCTGGACAATGAGCAGTTCTTC	CASSPSLDNEQFF
TRBJ2-7	.	.	TRBV6-5	TGTGCCAGCAGTTACCGGACGGCCGCCTACGAGCAGTACTTC	CASSYRTAAYEQYF
TRBJ2-7	once	TRBD1	TRBV7-2	TGTGCCAGCAGCTTAGGGGACAGGGTCTCCTACGAGCAGTACTTC	CASSLGDRVSYEQYF
TRBJ2-6	.	TRBD1	TRBV5-1	TGCGCCAGCAGCAGTGGACAGGGAGGTGGATCTGGGGCCAACGTCCTGACTTTC	CASSSGQGGGSGANVLTF
TRBJ1-1	few	.	TRBV7-2	TGTGCCAGCAGCTTAATGTATCACACTGAAGCTTTCTTT	CASSLMYHTEAFF
TRBJ2-2	.	TRBD2	TRBV11-3	TGTGCCAGCAGCAGACTAGCGGGAAACACCGGGGAGCTGTTTTTT	CASSRLAGNTGELFF
TRBJ2-1	.	.	TRBV11-2	TGTGCCAGCAGCTTTACTACAGGCTCCTACAATGAGCAGTTCTTC	CASSFTTGSYNEQFF
TRBJ2-1	.	TRBD2	TRBV19	TGTGCCAGTAGTATAGGTGTAGCGGGAGTCTACAATGAGCAGTTCTTC	CASSIGVAGVYNEQFF
TRBJ2-3	.	TRBD2	TRBV19	TGTGCCAGTAGTCGGTTAGCGGGGAATCTGGATACGCAGTATTTT	CASSRLAGNLDTQYF